The sequence of this T cell receptor (beta chain) was determined in a study of vaccination and CD4 T cells after COVID-19. The wider study: Each convalescent patient was PCR positive for SARS-CoV-2 on nasal swab; roughly 10 cases were mild and one severe. There were two doses of either BNT162b2 or mRNA-1273 vaccine given to participants.

Treatment in this sample: roughly 10-day PBMC culture with coronavirus spike peptide pools or control peptides (ViraFEST assay). This clonotype was seen only a few times. Its antigen is still unknown. The Oncomine TCR Beta short-read assay sequenced DNA from cultured CD4+ T cells. TCRdb itself ran the PCR reads through MiXCR, one entry per CDR3 protein. This table has roughly 22,000 distinct CDR3 sequences, 30% to 35% appearing once. Germline CDR1 and CDR2: LNHDA and SQIVND (reference sequence). The V and J ends lost 7 bases and 0 bases, in that order; junction bases with no gene match: 7. The CDR3 runs 16 residues.

This sequence was found in a human donor with COVID-19. The sequencing input was cultured CD4+ T cells from blood. The chain is built from TRBV19 and TRBJ2-3; the match to TRBD2 covers 10 bases. The CDR3 DNA sequence: TGTGCCAGTACCCCAGGACTAGCGGTGAGCACAGATACGCAGTATTTT. Translated, it gives CASTPGLAVSTDTQYF.